This TCR beta chain was sequenced for a study of blood T cell repertoires in COVID-19. Study-wide context: Researchers got acute and convalescent COVID-19 samples from the United States, Italy and Spain. T cells, B-cell-depleted T cells, or PBMCs provided the cDNA or gDNA that served as material.

CDR1 is LGHDT, CDR2 YNNKEL, per germline (reference sequence). The CDR3 spans 13 residues. Deletions cut 4 bases from V and 6 bases from J, with 9 bases between. Under the authors' procedure: Quantification of nucleated cells was approximated via reference gene primer amplification. TCRdb's copy holds only in-frame clones and misses some; the assay was immunoSEQ multiplex PCR. From that table come the V and J calls and clone size; the DNA was used to work out D and trimming. The sample includes about 100,000 clones, around 90% of them seen just once. This receptor was obtained from a woman aged 55-70 years with acute or convalescent COVID-19. The sequencing sample was made of peripheral blood. This sequence joins TRBV3-1 (or the pseudogene TRBV3-2) and TRBJ2-2; D gene unclear. The CDR3 region has the DNA TGTGCCAGCAGCCCCTATGGAGCCGGGGAGCTGTTTTTT. Its translation: CASSPYGAGELFF.